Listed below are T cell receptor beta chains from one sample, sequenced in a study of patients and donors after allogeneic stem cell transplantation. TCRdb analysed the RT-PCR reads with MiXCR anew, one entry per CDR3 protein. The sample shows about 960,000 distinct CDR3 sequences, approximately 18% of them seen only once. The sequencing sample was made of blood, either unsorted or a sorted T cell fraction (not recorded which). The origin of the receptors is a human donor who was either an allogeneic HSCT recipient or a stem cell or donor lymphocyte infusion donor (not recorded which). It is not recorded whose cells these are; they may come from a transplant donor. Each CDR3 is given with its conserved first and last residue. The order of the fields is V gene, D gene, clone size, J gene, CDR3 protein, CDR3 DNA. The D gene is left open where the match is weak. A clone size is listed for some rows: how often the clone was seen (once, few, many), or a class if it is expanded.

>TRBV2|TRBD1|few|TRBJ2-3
CASSWGQARTDTQYF
TGTGCCAGCAGTTGGGGACAGGCCCGCACAGATACGCAGTATTTT
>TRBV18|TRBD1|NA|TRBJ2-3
CASSRDSLGTDTQYF
TGTGCCAGCTCACGGGACAGCCTTGGCACAGATACGCAGTATTTT
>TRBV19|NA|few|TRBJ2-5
CASSRSGAMYQETQYF
TGTGCCAGTAGTCGGTCCGGGGCGATGTACCAAGAGACCCAGTACTTC
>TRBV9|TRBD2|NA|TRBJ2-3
CASSVVGEGTDTQYF
TGTGCCAGCAGCGTAGTAGGGGAGGGTACAGATACGCAGTATTTT
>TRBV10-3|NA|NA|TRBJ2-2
CAISEVDTGELFF
TGTGCCATCAGTGAGGTGGACACCGGGGAGCTGTTTTTT
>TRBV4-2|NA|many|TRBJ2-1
CASSQGMLEQFF
TGTGCCAGCAGCCAAGGTATGCTTGAGCAGTTCTTC
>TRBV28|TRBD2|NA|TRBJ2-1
CASSRGTSRYNEQFF
TGTGCCAGCAGTCGAGGGACTAGCAGGTACAATGAGCAGTTCTTC
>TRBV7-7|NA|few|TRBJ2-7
CASSTGPSYEQYF
TGTGCTAGCAGCACAGGGCCCTCCTACGAGCAGTACTTC
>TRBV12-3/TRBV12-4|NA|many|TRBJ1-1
CASSPGSEAFF
TGTGCCAGCAGTCCCGGTTCAGAAGCTTTCTTT
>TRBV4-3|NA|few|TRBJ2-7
CASSQDRTGSYEQYF
TGCGCCAGCAGCCAAGATAGGACTGGCTCCTACGAGCAGTACTTC
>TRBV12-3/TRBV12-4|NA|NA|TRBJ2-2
CASSLGGSILTGELFF
TGTGCCAGCAGTCTAGGGGGGAGTATTCTTACCGGGGAGCTGTTTTTT
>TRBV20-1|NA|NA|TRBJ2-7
CSAKTGTASYEQYF
TGCAGTGCTAAAACCGGGACTGCCTCCTACGAGCAGTACTTC
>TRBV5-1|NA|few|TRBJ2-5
CASSLLRQDDNWGQYF
TGCGCCAGCAGCTTGCTCCGACAGGATGATAATTGGGGCCAGTACTTC
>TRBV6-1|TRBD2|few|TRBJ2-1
CASSLAGGFSNEQFF
TGTGCCAGCAGCCTAGCGGGAGGGTTCTCCAATGAGCAGTTCTTC
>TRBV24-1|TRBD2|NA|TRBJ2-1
CATAREGFDEQFF
TGTGCCACAGCCCGGGAGGGCTTCGATGAGCAGTTCTTC
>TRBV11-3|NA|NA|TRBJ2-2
CASSDRSSYTGELFF
TGTGCCAGCAGCGACAGGTCCAGTTACACCGGGGAGCTGTTTTTT
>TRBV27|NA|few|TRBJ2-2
CASSLMAGELFF
TGTGCCAGCAGTTTAATGGCCGGGGAGCTGTTTTTT
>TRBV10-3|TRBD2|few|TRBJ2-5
CAISLTSGPQETQYF
TGTGCCATCAGTCTAACTAGCGGGCCCCAAGAGACCCAGTACTTC
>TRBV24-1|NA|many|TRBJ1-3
CATSSPRGNTIYF
TGTGCCACCAGTAGCCCTCGTGGAAACACCATATATTTT
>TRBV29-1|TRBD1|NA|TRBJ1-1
CSGLQGTEAFF
TGCAGCGGCCTACAGGGGACTGAAGCTTTCTTT
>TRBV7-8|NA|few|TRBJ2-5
CASSSGQGVETQYF
TGTGCCAGCAGCTCGGGACAAGGGGTGGAGACCCAGTACTTC
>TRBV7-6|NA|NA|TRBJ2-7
CASSIRDSSYEQYF
TGTGCCAGCAGCATCCGGGACTCCTCCTACGAGCAGTACTTC
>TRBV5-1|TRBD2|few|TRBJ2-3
CASSLVASGRGSTDTQYF
TGCGCCAGCAGCTTGGTGGCTAGCGGGAGGGGGAGCACAGATACGCAGTATTTT
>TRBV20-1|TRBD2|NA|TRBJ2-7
CSARDTVAGGRYEQYF
TGCAGTGCTAGAGATACAGTAGCGGGGGGACGTTACGAGCAGTACTTC
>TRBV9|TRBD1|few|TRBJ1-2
CASSPRPGQSYGYTF
TGTGCCAGCAGCCCACGACCGGGACAGAGCTATGGCTACACCTTC